The source of this TCR beta chain is a study of T cells in narcolepsy (dated 2018 in TCRdb). Concerning the study at large: Patients with narcolepsy type 1 or type 2 (NT1, NT2) were enrolled in the study together with healthy control donors. Autoreactive T cells targeting hypocretin neuron self-antigens (hypocretin, TRIB2) were sought in narcolepsy patients, and TCR Vbeta sequencing was used to track clonotypes in blood and CSF.

Libraries were built with the immunoSEQ multiplex PCR assay. Imported from immuneACCESS, the table was reduced by TCRdb to in-frame sequences with V and J called. These copies leave out some clones; in studies compared against another copy, an unresolved V gene accounts for under half, and the cause of the remainder is not known. The sample has tens of thousands of clones on record, approximately 85% of them singletons. Approximately 10% of the sample rests with the top ten. Memory CD4+ T cells were sorted ex vivo from peripheral blood of narcolepsy patients and healthy controls for TCR Vbeta sequencing. Summary of the overall study and its limitations: According to the report, autoreactive clonotypes were detected serially in the blood of the same patients and of different patients, but not in healthy controls. Plots that compared CSF and blood CD4+ T cell clonotypes from the same patient highlighted HCRT-specific and TRIB2-specific autoreactive clonotypes. Some blood memory CD4+ repertoires from patients and controls contained no sequences matching autoreactive T cell clones. Patients and controls had similar numbers of sequenced blood memory CD4+ clonotypes, with averages of roughly 39,000 in patients and around 36,000 in controls.

For this clone: Its antigen is currently not known. Base quality data are lacking; no much larger clone is found one base away.

Sequencing used memory (CD45RA-) CD4+ T cells from blood. The label giving this sample's cell subset or site can be read as: memory T cells sorted ex vivo from peripheral blood. This clonotype was obtained from a human donor in good health.

The DNA sequence follows: TGTGCCAGCAGCGTAGCTGAGAGCAGGACTAGCTCTGGAAACACCATATATTTT. Its translation is CASSVAESRTSSGNTIYF. The chain was built from TRBV9 and TRBJ1-3; no D segment can be confidently identified. Measured from the cysteine to the phenylalanine, the CDR3 is 18 residues long. Only the CDR3 portion is preserved as DNA: 54 bases, with reading frame beginning at the first base. Per the germline V gene, SGDLS is the CDR1 and YYNGEE is the CDR2. V was cut back by 0 bases and J by 0 bases, leaving a gap of 16 bases between them.